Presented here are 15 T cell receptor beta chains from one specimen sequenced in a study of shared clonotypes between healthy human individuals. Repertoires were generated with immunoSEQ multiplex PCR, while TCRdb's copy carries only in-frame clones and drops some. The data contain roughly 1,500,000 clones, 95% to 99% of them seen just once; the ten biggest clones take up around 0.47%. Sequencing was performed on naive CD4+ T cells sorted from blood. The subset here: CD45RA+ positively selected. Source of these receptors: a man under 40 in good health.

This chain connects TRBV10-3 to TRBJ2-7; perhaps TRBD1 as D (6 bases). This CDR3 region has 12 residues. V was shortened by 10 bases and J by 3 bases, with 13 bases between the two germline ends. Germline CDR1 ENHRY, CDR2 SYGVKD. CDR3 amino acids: CATEGDLYEQYF. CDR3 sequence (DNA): TGTGCCACCGAGGGGGACCTCTACGAGCAGTACTTC.

For the CDR3, the DNA is TGTGCCAGCAGTGAGGGGCAGGGCGTAGCCCAGCATTTT. Protein sequence: CASSEGQGVAQHF. The genes are TRBV2 and TRBJ1-5; tentatively, D is TRBD1 (5 bases). V shed 3 bases and J shed 11 bases, with 14 bases lying between them. This CDR3 contains 13 residues. CDR1 and CDR2 from the germline V gene are SNHLY and FYNNEI.

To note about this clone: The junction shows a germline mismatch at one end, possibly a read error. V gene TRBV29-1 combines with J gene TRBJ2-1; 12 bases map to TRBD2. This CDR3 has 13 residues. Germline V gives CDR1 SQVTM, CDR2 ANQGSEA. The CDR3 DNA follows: TGCAGCGTTGTAAGGCTAGCGGGAGGGCCGATTATCTTC. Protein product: CSVVRLAGGPIIF.

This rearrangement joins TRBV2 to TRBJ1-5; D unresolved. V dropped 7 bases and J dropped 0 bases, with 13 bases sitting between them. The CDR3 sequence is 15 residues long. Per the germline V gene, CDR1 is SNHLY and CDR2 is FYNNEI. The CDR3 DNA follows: TGTGCCAGCACCGACATCGGGTTTAGCAATCAGCCCCAGCATTTT. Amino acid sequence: CASTDIGFSNQPQHF.

CDR3 loop: CASSPRTGKNTGELFF. For the CDR3, the DNA is TGTGCCAGCAGTCCAAGGACAGGGAAGAACACCGGGGAGCTGTTTTTT. The V gene is TRBV27, the J gene TRBJ2-2, with TRBD1 matching over 8 bases. Germline V gene data show CDR1 as MNHEY and CDR2 as SMNVEV (reference sequence). The trim removed 5 bases at V and 1 base at J, leaving 6 bases unmatched. This CDR3 has 16 amino acids.

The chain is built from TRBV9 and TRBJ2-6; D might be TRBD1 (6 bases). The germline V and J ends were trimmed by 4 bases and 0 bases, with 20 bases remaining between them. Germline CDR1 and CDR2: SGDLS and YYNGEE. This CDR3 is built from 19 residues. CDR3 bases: TGTGCCAGCAGCCCCCAAGCCGGGACAAGGGGCTCTGGGGCCAACGTCCTGACTTTC. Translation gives CASSPQAGTRGSGANVLTF.

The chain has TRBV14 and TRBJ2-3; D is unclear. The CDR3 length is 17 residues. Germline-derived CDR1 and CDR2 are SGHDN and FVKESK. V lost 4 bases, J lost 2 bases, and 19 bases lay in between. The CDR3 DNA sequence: TGTGCCAGCAGCCCATACCCGGCAACTTCCATCACAGATACGCAGTATTTT. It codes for CASSPYPATSITDTQYF.

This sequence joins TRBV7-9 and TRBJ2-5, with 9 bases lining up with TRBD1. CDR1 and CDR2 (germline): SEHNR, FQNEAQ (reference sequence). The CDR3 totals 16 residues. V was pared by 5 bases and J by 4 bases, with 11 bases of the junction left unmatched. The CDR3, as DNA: TGTGCCAGCAGCATCGGAAGTGGGACAGGGAGAGAGACCCAGTACTTC. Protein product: CASSIGSGTGRETQYF.

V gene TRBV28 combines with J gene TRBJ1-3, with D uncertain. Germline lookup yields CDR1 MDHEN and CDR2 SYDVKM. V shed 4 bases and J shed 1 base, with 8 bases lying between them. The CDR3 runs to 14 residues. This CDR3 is CASSSYGSGNTIYF. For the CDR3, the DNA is TGTGCCAGCAGTTCGTATGGATCTGGAAACACCATATATTTT.

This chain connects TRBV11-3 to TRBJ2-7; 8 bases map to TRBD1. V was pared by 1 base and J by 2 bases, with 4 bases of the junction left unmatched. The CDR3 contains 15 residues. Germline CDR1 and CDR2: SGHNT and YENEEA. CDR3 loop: CASSLVGQDTYEQYF. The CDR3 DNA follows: TGTGCCAGCAGCTTAGTGGGACAGGATACCTACGAGCAGTACTTC.

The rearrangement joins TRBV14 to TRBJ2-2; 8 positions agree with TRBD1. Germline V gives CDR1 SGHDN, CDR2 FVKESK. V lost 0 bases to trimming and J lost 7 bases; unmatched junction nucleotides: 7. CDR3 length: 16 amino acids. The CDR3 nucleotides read TGTGCCAGCAGCCAAGATCGACAGGGGTTAGGCGGGGAGCTGTTTTTT. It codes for CASSQDRQGLGGELFF.

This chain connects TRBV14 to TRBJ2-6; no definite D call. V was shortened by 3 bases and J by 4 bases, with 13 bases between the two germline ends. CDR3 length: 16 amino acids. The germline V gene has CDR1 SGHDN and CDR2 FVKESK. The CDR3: CASSHIGRWGANVLTF. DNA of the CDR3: TGTGCCAGCAGCCACATCGGACGCTGGGGGGCCAACGTCCTGACTTTC.

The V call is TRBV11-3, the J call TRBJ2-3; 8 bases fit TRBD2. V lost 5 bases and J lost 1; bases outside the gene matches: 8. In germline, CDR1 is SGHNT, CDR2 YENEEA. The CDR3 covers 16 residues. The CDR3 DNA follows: TGTGCCAGCAGCGCCAGCGGGAGAGGCGGCACAGATACGCAGTATTTT. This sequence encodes CASSASGRGGTDTQYF. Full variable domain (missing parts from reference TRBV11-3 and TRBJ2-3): EAGVVQSPRYKIIEKKQPVAFWCNPISGHNTLYWYLQNLGQGPELLIRYENEEAVDDSQLPKDRFSAERLKGVDSTLKIQPAELGDSAVYLCASSASGRGGTDTQYFGPGTRLTVL.

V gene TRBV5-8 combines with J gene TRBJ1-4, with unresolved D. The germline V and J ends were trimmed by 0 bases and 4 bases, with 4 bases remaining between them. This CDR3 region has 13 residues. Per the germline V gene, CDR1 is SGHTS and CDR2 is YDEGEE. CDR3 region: CASSLGLNEKLFF. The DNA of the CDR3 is TGTGCCAGCAGCTTGGGTCTTAATGAAAAACTGTTTTTT.

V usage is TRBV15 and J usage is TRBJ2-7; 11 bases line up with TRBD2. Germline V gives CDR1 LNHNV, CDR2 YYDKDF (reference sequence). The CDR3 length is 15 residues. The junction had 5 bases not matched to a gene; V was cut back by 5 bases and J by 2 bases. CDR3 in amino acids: CATSGRLAGPYEQYF. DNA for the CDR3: TGTGCCACCAGCGGAAGACTAGCGGGACCCTACGAGCAGTACTTC.